The 29 T cell receptor beta chains given below trace back to one sample, sequenced in a study of T cell clonotyping in hematopoietic cell transplantation. Assay used: immunoSEQ multiplex PCR; TCRdb lists only in-frame clones, some missing. Among roughly 10,000 clones listed, approximately 97% were seen once. The material sequenced was peripheral blood mononuclear cells, taken 100 days after allogeneic stem cell transplant. All receptors derive from a male patient between 55 and 70 years old who had an allogeneic stem cell transplant from a related donor, so the T cells may come from the graft donor. Some clones in this sample may be carry-over from other donors' samples.

This chain joins TRBV28 and TRBJ1-2, with D unresolved. The germline CDR1 and CDR2 sequences are MDHEN and SYDVKM. CDR3 length: 17 residues. The V end lost 6 bases, the J end lost 0 bases, and 20 bases lay between the germline ends. CDR3: CASSPRERRLPNYGYTF. The CDR3 region has the DNA TGTGCCAGCAGCCCAAGGGAAAGGAGACTTCCTAACTATGGCTACACCTTC.

The chain couples TRBV6-6 to TRBJ2-3, with TRBD2 as a possible D gene (6 bases). This CDR3 spans 15 amino acids. CDR1 and CDR2 from the germline V gene are MNHNY and SVGAGI (reference sequence). The V gene lost 2 bases and the J gene lost 3 bases, with 12 bases spanning the gap. The CDR3 reads CASSYPLAGTDTQYF. The DNA for the CDR3 is TGTGCCAGCAGTTACCCACTAGCTGGGACAGATACGCAGTATTTT.

The V call is TRBV7-2, the J call TRBJ1-1, with D unclear. The V gene lost 2 bases and the J gene lost 0 bases, with 10 bases spanning the gap. The CDR3 totals 15 residues. Germline lookup yields CDR1 SGHTA and CDR2 FQGNSA. CDR3 sequence: CASSLSVGVNTEAFF. The CDR3 DNA reads TGTGCCAGCAGCTTAAGTGTGGGCGTGAACACTGAAGCTTTCTTT. Combining the CDR3 with reference TRBV7-2 and TRBJ1-1 gives the whole variable domain GAGVSQSPSNKVTEKGKDVELRCDPISGHTALYWYRQSLGQGLEFLIYFQGNSAPDKSGLPSDRFSAERTGGSVSTLTIQRTQQEDSAVYLCASSLSVGVNTEAFFGQGTRLTVV.

V and J are TRBV4-1 and TRBJ1-2, with TRBD1 as a possible D gene (5 bases). V was clipped by 3 bases and J by 4 bases, with 15 bases between them. CDR1 MGHRA and CDR2 YSYEKL come from the germline V gene. The CDR3 contains 15 residues. The CDR3 is CASSHSGTALYGYTF. The CDR3 DNA follows: TGCGCCAGCAGCCATAGCGGGACGGCTCTCTATGGCTACACCTTC.

The chain recombines TRBV5-1 with TRBJ2-4; the match to TRBD2 covers 16 bases. This CDR3 comprises 21 residues. Germline V gene lookup returns CDR1 SGHRS and CDR2 YFSETQ. V gave up 4 bases and J gave up 0 bases; unmatched junction bases: 13. CDR3 nucleotides: TGCGCCAGCAGCCCCGGGACTAGCGGGGGGGCCAGTTGGGGAGCCAAAAACATTCAGTACTTC. The encoded protein is CASSPGTSGGASWGAKNIQYF.

This clone appeared a single time. The chain combines TRBV28 with TRBJ2-5; D call uncertain. This CDR3 has 12 amino acids. Trimming pared 4 bases from V and 8 bases from J, leaving 11 bases between. Germline assignment: CDR1 MDHEN and CDR2 SYDVKM. CDR3 in amino acids: CASSSSLQTQYF. DNA of the CDR3: TGTGCCAGCAGTTCCTCGCTGCAAACCCAGTACTTC.

V usage is TRBV4-1 and J usage is TRBJ2-1; possible D gene TRBD1, 5 bases. Germline loops: CDR1 MGHRA, CDR2 YSYEKL. V lost 6 bases to trimming and J lost 9 bases, with 24 bases between them. This CDR3 region has 16 residues. Here the CDR3 DNA reads TGCGCCAGCAGAGCCAAATTTGGACAAGACGAGAGTGAGCAGTTCTTC. Protein product: CASRAKFGQDESEQFF.

This rearrangement joins TRBV19 to TRBJ1-1; D might be TRBD1 (5 bases). This CDR3 is 18 amino acids long. Trimming shortened V by 3 bases and J by 1 base, and 21 bases separated the two germline ends. Germline-derived CDR1 and CDR2 are LNHDA and SQIVND (reference sequence). The CDR3, as DNA: TGTGCCAGTAGTATTTATCTTGGGGCAAGGGTAGGGAACACTGAAGCTTTCTTT. Translated: CASSIYLGARVGNTEAFF. The whole variable domain, filled in from reference TRBV19 and TRBJ1-1, reads DGGITQSPKYLFRKEGQNVTLSCEQNLNHDAMYWYRQDPGQGLRLIYYSQIVNDFQKGDIAEGYSVSREKKESFPLTVTSAQKNPTAFYLCASSIYLGARVGNTEAFFGQGTRLTVV.

This clone was counted between two and nine times. V gene TRBV11-2 combines with J gene TRBJ1-1; D not certain. Germline values: CDR1 SGHAT, CDR2 FQNNGV. Between the trimmed V and J ends, which lost 3 bases and 4 bases, there was a span of 24 bases. The CDR3 has 18 residues. The CDR3 region has the DNA TGTGCCAGCAGCTTTCCCTCGGTACTGAGCGGAGGTGTCACTGAAGCTTTCTTT. This translates into CASSFPSVLSGGVTEAFF.

The chain carries TRBV9 and TRBJ1-5; no definite D call. Germline lookup yields CDR1 SGDLS and CDR2 YYNGEE. V was shortened by 3 bases and J by 5 bases, with 12 bases between the two germline ends. This CDR3 contains 14 residues. The CDR3 DNA is TGTGCCAGCAGCGCCCAGGCATGGGATCAGCCCCAGCATTTT. Translation gives CASSAQAWDQPQHF. The entire variable domain, with the rest obtained from reference TRBV9 and TRBJ1-5, is as follows: DSGVTQTPKHLITATGQRVTLRCSPRSGDLSVYWYQQSLDQGLQFLIQYYNGEERAKGNILERFSAQQFPDLHSELNLSSLELGDSALYFCASSAQAWDQPQHFGDGTRLSIL.

The genes are TRBV4-3 and TRBJ1-1; D unresolved. The V gene lost 1 base and the J gene lost 4 bases, with 4 bases spanning the gap. The V gene's germline CDR1 is LGHNA and CDR2 YSLEER. This CDR3 has 12 residues. CDR3 in DNA: TGCGCCAGCAGCCAAGGGGCCACTGAAGCTTTCTTT. It codes for CASSQGATEAFF.

Note on this clone: The junction and the germline gene differ at one end; a read error may be behind it. This chain joins TRBV7-7 and TRBJ2-5; 9 nucleotides line up with TRBD2. CDR3 size: 14 residues. Germline-derived CDR1 and CDR2 are SSHAT and FNYEAQ (reference sequence). CDR3 amino acids: CASSPPSGVETQYF. DNA of the CDR3: TGTGCTAGCAGCCCACCTAGCGGGGTTGAGACCCAGTACTTC.

The chain has TRBV7-9 and TRBJ2-7; D is unresolved. V gave up 1 base and J gave up 1 base, with 8 bases separating them. The germline CDR1 and CDR2 sequences are SEHNR and FQNEAQ (reference sequence). The CDR3 consists of 14 residues. Here the CDR3 DNA reads TGTGCCAGCAGCTTAGATTATGGTTCCTACGAGCAGTACTTC. Translated, it gives CASSLDYGSYEQYF.

V usage is TRBV7-8 and J usage is TRBJ2-1; 8 bases map to TRBD2. Germline CDR1 and CDR2: SGHVS and FQNEAQ. This CDR3 has 17 amino acids. V shed 7 bases, J shed 2 bases, and the junction held 13 bases outside the gene matches. DNA of the CDR3: TGTGCCAGCACCCTAAGTCGGGGGGGCCAGACCTACAATGAGCAGTTCTTC. Translating gives CASTLSRGGQTYNEQFF.

CDR3 bases: TGCGCCAGCAGTCGGACAGGGAGTTTAACAGATACGCAGTATTTT. Translated, it gives CASSRTGSLTDTQYF. The chain joins TRBV23-1 to TRBJ2-3; 8 positions agree with TRBD1. TRBV23-1 is sorted into the ORF group, with uncertain function. V lost 4 bases, J lost 3 bases, and 6 bases stayed unmatched. This CDR3 comprises 15 residues.

This chain joins TRBV28 and TRBJ2-1; D perhaps matches TRBD2 (7 bases). Germline values: CDR1 MDHEN, CDR2 SYDVKM. Trimming took off 8 bases at V and 0 bases at J, with 20 bases between the two ends. This CDR3 region has 17 residues. This CDR3 reads CASSILGGGPSYNEQFF. CDR3 bases: TGTGCCAGCTCAATCTTAGGGGGGGGCCCCTCCTACAATGAGCAGTTCTTC.

The V and J genes are TRBV5-4 and TRBJ2-5; perhaps TRBD2 as D (6 bases). The CDR3 runs to 15 residues. CDR1 and CDR2 from the germline V gene are SGHNT and YYREEE (reference sequence). Trimming pared 0 bases from V and 2 bases from J, leaving 11 bases between. The CDR3 DNA is TGTGCCAGCAGCTTGGATGGAGGGCAACAAGAGACCCAGTACTTC. Its translation: CASSLDGGQQETQYF.

The chain couples TRBV5-1 to TRBJ2-7; a weak D match, TRBD1 (5 bases). Germline assignment: CDR1 SGHRS and CDR2 YFSETQ. CDR3 size: 17 residues. V shed 1 base and J shed 4 bases, with 21 bases lying between them. The CDR3 here is CASSLSIDQGAGYEQYF. CDR3 DNA: TGCGCCAGCAGCTTGTCGATTGACCAGGGTGCAGGGTACGAGCAGTACTTC.

V is TRBV28 and J is TRBJ2-7, with a tentative D call TRBD2 (5 bases). V gave up 3 bases and J gave up 3 bases, with 15 bases separating them. Germline V gene sequence: CDR1 MDHEN, CDR2 SYDVKM. The CDR3 totals 15 residues. The CDR3 loop reads CASSLYGSRDYEQYF. The CDR3 region has the DNA TGTGCCAGCAGTTTGTACGGATCGAGGGACTACGAGCAGTACTTC.

The rearrangement links TRBV19 to TRBJ1-2; possibly TRBD1 for D (5 bases). Trimming took off 9 bases at V and 0 bases at J, with 14 bases between the two ends. The CDR3 loop spans 14 amino acids. From germline, CDR1 is LNHDA and CDR2 SQIVND (reference sequence). The CDR3 protein is CASMKGYSNYGYTF. The CDR3 region has the DNA TGTGCCAGCATGAAGGGGTACTCTAACTATGGCTACACCTTC.

V and J are TRBV5-1 and TRBJ2-3; 7 nucleotides agree with TRBD1. The ends lost 4 bases at V and 0 bases at J; junction bases unmatched: 2. The CDR3 contains 14 residues. CDR1 and CDR2 (germline): SGHRS, YFSETQ. CDR3 residues: CASSGGQSTDTQYF. The CDR3 bases are TGCGCCAGCAGCGGGGGACAGAGCACAGATACGCAGTATTTT.

The V gene is TRBV29-1, the J gene TRBJ2-3; unclear D gene. The CDR3 runs to 12 residues. The V end was cut by 3 bases, the J end by 3 bases, with 7 bases between. CDR1 is SQVTM and CDR2 is ANQGSEA in the germline V gene. This CDR3 is CSVEVGTDTQYF. For the CDR3, the DNA is TGCAGCGTTGAGGTCGGTACAGATACGCAGTATTTT.

V and J are TRBV6-5 and TRBJ2-1; TRBD2 matches at 7 bases. V was pared by 6 bases and J by 11 bases, with 7 bases of the junction left unmatched. CDR1 and CDR2 (germline): MNHEY, SVGAGI. CDR3 length: 12 amino acids. The CDR3 bases are TGTGCCAGCAGCCCTGAGCGGGGAAAGCAGTTCTTC. As protein: CASSPERGKQFF.

The chain couples TRBV18 to TRBJ1-1; D remains ambiguous. V lost 3 bases and J lost 1, with 6 bases in between. Germline V lookup: CDR1 KGHSH, CDR2 LQKENI. The CDR3 sequence is 13 residues long. Here the CDR3 DNA reads TGTGCCAGCTCACCGAATGGGAACACTGAAGCTTTCTTT. Amino acids: CASSPNGNTEAFF.

The rearrangement uses TRBV5-6 and TRBJ1-5; D is undetermined. Trimming left V 0 bases short and J 4 bases short, with 8 bases between. Germline CDR1 and CDR2: SGHDT and YYEEEE. CDR3 length: 14 residues. The CDR3 DNA sequence: TGTGCCAGCAGCTTGGATGCCGGGAATCAGCCCCAGCATTTT. Translating gives CASSLDAGNQPQHF.

This clone showed up just once. V is TRBV19 and J is TRBJ1-1, with a tentative D call TRBD1 (5 bases). Trimming left V 3 bases short and J 4 bases short, with 6 bases between. The CDR3 totals 12 residues. Germline-derived CDR1 and CDR2 are LNHDA and SQIVND (reference sequence). The CDR3, as DNA: TGTGCCAGTAGTATTAGGGGCACTGAAGCTTTCTTT. Its protein is CASSIRGTEAFF.

The chain has TRBV28 and TRBJ1-1; 7 nucleotides align to TRBD1. The CDR3 is 15 amino acids. With 8 bases clipped from V and 4 bases from J, the junction kept 13 bases outside the gene matches. The V gene's germline CDR1 is MDHEN and CDR2 SYDVKM. CDR3 coding DNA: TGTGCCAGCCCCCCAGGGGGGCGAGAGGCCACTGAAGCTTTCTTT. It is translated as CASPPGGREATEAFF.

The genes are TRBV5-1 and TRBJ1-4; D unclear. V gave up 0 bases and J gave up 3 bases, with 6 bases separating them. This CDR3 has 14 residues. Germline loops: CDR1 SGHRS, CDR2 YFSETQ. Here the CDR3 DNA reads TGCGCCAGCAGCTTGGGAACAGCTAATGAAAAACTGTTTTTT. The encoded protein is CASSLGTANEKLFF.

The rearrangement links TRBV4-2 to TRBJ1-3, with unresolved D. With 2 bases removed from V and 1 base from J, the gap between germline ends came to 12 bases. The CDR3 spans 16 residues. Looked up from germline, CDR1 is LGHNA and CDR2 is YNFKEQ. CDR3 residues: CASSQMTGESGNTIYF. DNA of the CDR3: TGTGCCAGCAGCCAAATGACGGGAGAGTCTGGAAACACCATATATTTT.